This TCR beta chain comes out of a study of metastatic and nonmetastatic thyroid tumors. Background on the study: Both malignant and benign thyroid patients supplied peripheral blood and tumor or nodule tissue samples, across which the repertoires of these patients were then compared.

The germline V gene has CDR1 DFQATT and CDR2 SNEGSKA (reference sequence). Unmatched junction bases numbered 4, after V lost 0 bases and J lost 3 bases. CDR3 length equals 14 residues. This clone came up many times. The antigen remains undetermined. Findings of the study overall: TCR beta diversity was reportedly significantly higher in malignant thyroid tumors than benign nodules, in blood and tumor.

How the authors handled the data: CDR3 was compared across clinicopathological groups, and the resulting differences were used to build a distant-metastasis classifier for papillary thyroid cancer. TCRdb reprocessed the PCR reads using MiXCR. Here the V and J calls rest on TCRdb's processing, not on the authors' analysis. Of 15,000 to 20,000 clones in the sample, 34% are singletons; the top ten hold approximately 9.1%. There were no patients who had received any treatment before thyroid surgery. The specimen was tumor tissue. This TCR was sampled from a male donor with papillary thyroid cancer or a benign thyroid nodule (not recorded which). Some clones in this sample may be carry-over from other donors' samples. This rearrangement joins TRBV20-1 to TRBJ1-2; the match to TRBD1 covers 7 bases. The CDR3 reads CSARDLDRDYGYTF. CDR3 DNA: TGCAGTGCTAGAGATCTAGACAGGGACTATGGCTACACCTTC.